This TCR beta chain originates from a study of CD8+ T cells in alopecia areata. Study-wide results and caveats: TCRs were shared less clearly across patients than in mice, possibly for HLA-related reasons.

Treatment described: oral pan-JAK inhibitor, 5-10 mg twice daily. Following extraction, RNA underwent reverse transcription to cDNA, which served as the sequencing template. Profiled with immunoSEQ multiplex PCR; TCRdb holds only in-frame clones, not every one. Counted here are roughly 210,000 clones, 40% to 45% occurring once; the ten biggest clones make up around 2.8%. Note on this clone: Its antigen is not known.

The TCR was taken from a human donor with alopecia areata. The material sequenced was CD4+ T cells sorted from blood, taken at approximately week 39, from a patient treated with tofacitinib.

The CDR3, as DNA: TGCGCCAGCAGCCGCGGACTAGCGGGAGTAGGGAGCTCCTACGAGCAGTACTTC. Protein: CASSRGLAGVGSSYEQYF. V usage is TRBV4-1 and J usage is TRBJ2-7; 13 bases are shared with TRBD2. This CDR3 has 18 amino acids. V lost 4 bases and J lost 0; bases outside the gene matches: 9. The germline CDR1 and CDR2 sequences are MGHRA and YSYEKL.